A single sample is the source of the 32 T cell receptor beta chains below, sequenced in a study of T cell responses to AZD1222 COVID-19 vaccine (dated by TCRdb to about 2021). The label giving this sample's time point can be read as: baseline before first vaccination. The method was the immunoSEQ multiplex PCR assay. What TCRdb holds here is the immuneACCESS table cut down to in-frame rearrangements. Part of the clones is not present; checked against another copy, under half of the missing clones reflect an unresolved V gene, and the others are unexplained. The sample table records about 260,000 clones; 85% to 95% of these occur just once. Clones ranked in the top ten supply 0.55% of the sample. The specimen comprised peripheral blood, sampled on day 0 of AZD1222 vaccination. These receptors came from an adult in good health.

The chain carries TRBV14 and TRBJ1-6; possible D gene TRBD1, 5 bases. V was trimmed by 4 bases and J by 10 bases, leaving 14 bases between them. CDR1 and CDR2 from the germline V gene are SGHDN and FVKESK. The CDR3 extends over 14 amino acids. Here the CDR3 DNA reads TGTGCCAGCAGCCGGTCAGGGTTTTTCTCACCCCTCCACTTT. As protein: CASSRSGFFSPLHF.

The J gene is TRBJ2-1, the V gene TRBV25-1; 10 bases agree with TRBD2. Germline CDR1 MGHDK, CDR2 SYGVNS. This CDR3 is 16 amino acids long. The junction had 6 bases not matched to a gene; V was cut back by 3 bases and J by 4 bases. In DNA, the CDR3 is TGTGCCAGCAGTGATCCTAGCGGGAGTTCGTACAATGAGCAGTTCTTC. It is translated as CASSDPSGSSYNEQFF.

The chain is built from TRBV10-3 and TRBJ2-1; 9 bases are shared with TRBD1. From germline, CDR1 is ENHRY and CDR2 SYGVKD. V lost 5 bases, J lost 0 bases, and 5 bases stayed unmatched. There are 16 residues in the CDR3. The CDR3 is CAISPQGANSYNEQFF. CDR3 nucleotides: TGTGCCATCAGTCCACAGGGGGCAAACTCCTACAATGAGCAGTTCTTC.

Remarks on this clone: Within the sample, other DNA sequences also encode this same CDR3. This rearrangement joins TRBV6-5 to TRBJ1-2, with D uncertain. The CDR3 sequence is 11 residues long. The V end lost 3 bases, the J end lost 5 bases, and 4 bases lay between the germline ends. From germline, CDR1 is MNHEY and CDR2 SVGAGI. CDR3 nucleotides: TGTGCCAGCAGTTATGGGTATGGCTACACCTTC. Protein product: CASSYGYGYTF.

This chain uses TRBV30 with TRBJ1-2; D might be TRBD1 (6 bases). Germline V gene sequence: CDR1 GTSNPN, CDR2 SVGIG (reference sequence). Trimming shortened V by 2 bases and J by 4 bases, and 11 bases separated the two germline ends. CDR3 length: 13 amino acids. In DNA, the CDR3 is TGTGCCTGGAGTACCGGACAGCGCTATGGCTACACCTTC. It translates to CAWSTGQRYGYTF.

The rearrangement uses TRBV6-5 and TRBJ2-1; D is possibly TRBD1 or TRBD2 (6 bases each). The germline CDR1 and CDR2 sequences are MNHEY and SVGAGI. Trimming stripped 6 bases from V and 10 bases from J, with 16 bases between. The CDR3 totals 13 residues. The CDR3 reads CASREGTPREQFF. CDR3 nucleotide sequence: TGTGCCAGCAGGGAGGGGACACCGAGGGAGCAGTTCTTC.

The chain uses TRBV19 and TRBJ1-2; the match to TRBD1 covers 7 bases. Per germline, CDR1 LNHDA and CDR2 SQIVND (reference sequence). Trimming took 5 bases from V and 5 from J; bases not matched to a gene: 11. The CDR3 is made up of 15 amino acids. CDR3 coding DNA: TGTGCCAGTAGTCCCCGTCTCGACAGGGTGTATGGCTACACCTTC. It is translated as CASSPRLDRVYGYTF.

The CDR3 loop is CASSQGGGAGNQPQHF. The CDR3 DNA sequence: TGTGCCAGCAGCCAAGGGGGAGGGGCTGGGAATCAGCCCCAGCATTTT. The V call is TRBV3-1 (or the pseudogene TRBV3-2), the J call TRBJ1-5; weak D call: TRBD1 (5 bases). Trimming removed 1 base at V and 4 bases at J, with 14 bases between. Germline V gene lookup returns CDR1 LGHDT and CDR2 YNNKEL (reference sequence). The CDR3 spans 16 residues.

V is TRBV28 and J is TRBJ2-1; 11 nucleotides agree with TRBD2. Germline V gene lookup returns CDR1 MDHEN and CDR2 SYDVKM. The V segment lost 4 bases and the J segment 2 bases; nucleotides outside the gene matches: 4. This CDR3 has 16 residues. CDR3 amino acids: CASSSASGGTYNEQFF. The CDR3 DNA is TGTGCCAGCAGTTCCGCTAGCGGGGGGACCTACAATGAGCAGTTCTTC.

The chain employs TRBV5-1 and TRBJ1-1, with D perhaps matching TRBD1 (6 bases). V was cut by 4 bases and J by 5 bases, with 15 bases left in between. This CDR3 has 14 amino acids. Germline V gene sequence: CDR1 SGHRS, CDR2 YFSETQ. The DNA of the CDR3 is TGCGCCAGCAGCCCGGGAGGGGGAAGGACTGAAGCTTTCTTT. This encodes CASSPGGGRTEAFF.

The chain is built from TRBV24-1 and TRBJ2-1, with 7 bases that match TRBD2. Unmatched junction bases numbered 8, after V lost 4 bases and J lost 9 bases. The germline CDR1 and CDR2 sequences are KGHDR and SFDVKD. The CDR3 spans 14 residues. CDR3 residues: CATSDPTREGEQFF. The DNA of the CDR3 is TGTGCCACCAGTGACCCGACCAGGGAGGGTGAGCAGTTCTTC.

J is TRBJ2-1 and V is TRBV28; 13 bases align to TRBD2. Per germline, CDR1 MDHEN and CDR2 SYDVKM. J was trimmed by 4 bases and V by 4 bases; bases with no gene match: 4. The CDR3 extends over 16 amino acids. The CDR3 sequence is CASSSGLAGSYNEQFF. The CDR3 bases are TGTGCCAGCAGTTCGGGACTAGCGGGGTCATACAATGAGCAGTTCTTC.

The CDR3 protein is CASSQERSLAGAYQETQYF. The CDR3 DNA follows: TGTGCCAGCAGCCAAGAAAGGTCCTTAGCGGGGGCGTACCAAGAGACCCAGTACTTC. This chain connects TRBV3-1 (or the pseudogene TRBV3-2) to TRBJ2-5, with 9 bases that match TRBD2. V trimming: 0 bases; J trimming: 0 bases; junction bases outside the gene matches: 11. The germline gives CDR1 LGHDT, CDR2 YNNKEL (reference sequence). This CDR3 comprises 19 residues.

The V and J genes are TRBV5-1 and TRBJ1-5; D ambiguous. V lost 5 bases, J lost 5 bases, and 17 bases lay in between. CDR1 and CDR2 (germline): SGHRS, YFSETQ. CDR3 length: 15 amino acids. Written as DNA, the CDR3 is TGCGCCAGCAGAGAGGGCAGCAGTATCGATCAGCCCCAGCATTTT. This encodes CASREGSSIDQPQHF.

The rearrangement joins TRBV7-8 to TRBJ1-5, with a weak D call TRBD1 (6 bases). The CDR3 has 17 amino acids. Germline assignment: CDR1 SGHVS and CDR2 FQNEAQ. The V end lost 5 bases, the J end lost 1 base, and 18 bases lay between the germline ends. The CDR3 is CASSLTGMGRSNQPQHF. CDR3 nucleotide sequence: TGTGCCAGCAGCCTAACAGGGATGGGTAGGAGCAATCAGCCCCAGCATTTT.

V and J are TRBV10-3 and TRBJ2-1; 12 positions agree with TRBD2. The ends lost 7 bases at V and 2 bases at J; junction bases unmatched: 3. CDR3 length: 15 amino acids. The germline gives CDR1 ENHRY, CDR2 SYGVKD. The DNA of the CDR3 is TGTGCCATCATGGCTAGCGGGGGGGCCTACAATGAGCAGTTCTTC. Amino acid sequence: CAIMASGGAYNEQFF.

This chain uses TRBV4-3 with TRBJ2-7, with unresolved D. V was trimmed by 0 bases and J by 5 bases, leaving 11 bases between them. Germline CDR1 LGHNA, CDR2 YSLEER. This CDR3 comprises 14 residues. The CDR3 region has the DNA TGCGCCAGCAGCCAAGAGTCGGAACGCGACGAGCAGTACTTC. Encoded protein: CASSQESERDEQYF.

This chain connects TRBV4-3 to TRBJ2-5, with 7 bases matching TRBD2. V was clipped by 0 bases and J by 5 bases; unmatched bases: 6. The germline gives CDR1 LGHNA, CDR2 YSLEER. CDR3 length: 15 amino acids. In nucleotides, the CDR3 is TGCGCCAGCAGCCAAGAAAGGACTAGGCGGGAGACCCAGTACTTC. Its translation is CASSQERTRRETQYF.

The chain is built from TRBV18 and TRBJ1-2; D not certain. The V gene lost 5 bases and the J gene lost 7 bases, with 8 bases spanning the gap. The CDR3 has 11 amino acids. Germline loops: CDR1 KGHSH, CDR2 LQKENI. The DNA of the CDR3 is TGTGCCAGCTCAGAAGGAAGTGGCTACACCTTC. It is translated as CASSEGSGYTF.

The J gene is TRBJ2-2, the V gene TRBV5-1; TRBD2 aligns across 10 bases. The CDR3 has 17 residues. Germline V gene data show CDR1 as SGHRS and CDR2 as YFSETQ. The J segment lost 6 bases and the V segment lost 3 bases, leaving 11 bases of the junction unmatched. CDR3 sequence (DNA): TGCGCCAGCAGCTGGTCTCCTAGCGGGAGCTTTCCCGGGGAGCTGTTTTTT. This sequence encodes CASSWSPSGSFPGELFF.

This clone was seen a single time. This chain connects TRBV27 to TRBJ2-7; the D gene could be TRBD1 or TRBD2 (7 bases each). The CDR3 runs 17 residues. The V gene's germline CDR1 is MNHEY and CDR2 SMNVEV (reference sequence). With 2 bases removed from V and 3 bases from J, the gap between germline ends came to 20 bases. In DNA, the CDR3 is TGTGCCAGCAGTTTAATTTCAGGGGGAGGGATCCGCTACGAGCAGTACTTC. Translated, it gives CASSLISGGGIRYEQYF.

The rearrangement uses TRBV7-2 and TRBJ2-1; D is perhaps TRBD2 (5 bases). Trimming shortened V by 4 bases and J by 7 bases, and 11 bases separated the two germline ends. This CDR3 comprises 13 residues. Germline CDR1 SGHTA, CDR2 FQGNSA. This CDR3 is CASSSAPGNEQFF. The CDR3 DNA follows: TGTGCCAGCAGCTCCGCCCCGGGGAATGAGCAGTTCTTC.

This rearrangement joins TRBV4-3 to TRBJ2-4; D might be TRBD2 (6 bases). Germline loops: CDR1 LGHNA, CDR2 YSLEER. The CDR3 runs 14 residues. V gave up 1 base and J gave up 4 bases, with 8 bases separating them. CDR3 amino acids: CASSQGLGKNIQYF. The CDR3 bases are TGCGCCAGCAGCCAAGGACTAGGGAAAAACATTCAGTACTTC.

The chain recombines TRBV5-1 with TRBJ1-5, with unresolved D. V was trimmed by 2 bases and J by 5 bases, leaving 8 bases between them. This CDR3 region has 13 residues. The germline gives CDR1 SGHRS, CDR2 YFSETQ. The DNA for the CDR3 is TGCGCCAGCAGCTTCGAAGGTCATCAGCCCCAGCATTTT. Amino acid sequence: CASSFEGHQPQHF.

For this clone: The junction shows a germline mismatch at one end, possibly a read error. As DNA, the CDR3 is TGTGCCAGCAGTTTAGAATCCAATCAGCCCCAGCATTTT. Amino acid sequence: CASSLESNQPQHF. The chain has TRBV7-2 and TRBJ1-5; D remains ambiguous. Germline V gene sequence: CDR1 SGHTA, CDR2 FQGNSA. This CDR3 is 13 amino acids long.

J is TRBJ2-7 and V is TRBV28; D might be TRBD2 (6 bases). Trimming shortened V by 5 bases and J by 3 bases, and 14 bases separated the two germline ends. The CDR3 runs to 14 residues. CDR1 MDHEN and CDR2 SYDVKM come from the germline V gene. CDR3 sequence (DNA): TGTGCCAGCAGTCTCGGGACTTTCAACTACGAGCAGTACTTC. It yields the protein CASSLGTFNYEQYF.

This sequence joins TRBV27 and TRBJ1-6, with D possibly matching TRBD1 (5 bases). Germline V gives CDR1 MNHEY, CDR2 SMNVEV (reference sequence). The V gene lost 6 bases and the J gene lost 9 bases, with 12 bases spanning the gap. The CDR3 is 13 residues long. The CDR3 sequence is CASRPNGGSPLHF. The CDR3 DNA is TGTGCCAGCAGGCCAAATGGGGGTTCACCCCTCCACTTT.

CDR3 loop: CSADRHGANTEAFF. The CDR3 DNA reads TGCAGCGCCGACAGGCATGGGGCGAACACTGAAGCTTTCTTT. V gene TRBV29-1 combines with J gene TRBJ1-1; D may be TRBD1 (6 bases). The CDR3 is 14 amino acids. The germline gives CDR1 SQVTM, CDR2 ANQGSEA. Trimming took 7 bases from V and 1 from J, leaving 16 bases between them.

The chain carries TRBV2 and TRBJ1-1, with no clear D. The CDR3 length is 16 residues. CDR1 and CDR2 from the germline V gene are SNHLY and FYNNEI. Trimming removed 0 bases at V and 2 bases at J, with 13 bases between. The CDR3 sequence is CASSEATRSINTEAFF. The CDR3 DNA reads as TGTGCCAGCAGTGAAGCGACCCGGAGTATAAACACTGAAGCTTTCTTT.

This rearrangement joins TRBV28 to TRBJ2-2; 8 bases map to TRBD2. This CDR3 has 16 residues. The ends lost 8 bases at V and 4 bases at J; junction bases unmatched: 12. Germline V gene data show CDR1 as MDHEN and CDR2 as SYDVKM. CDR3 DNA sequence: TGTGCCAGCTCTTTGGGGAAACGGGGGGGCACCGGGGAGCTGTTTTTT. The encoded protein is CASSLGKRGGTGELFF. The full variable domain, completed using reference TRBV28 and TRBJ2-2, is DVKVTQSSRYLVKRTGEKVFLECVQDMDHENMFWYRQDPGLGLRLIYFSYDVKMKEKGDIPEGYSVSREKKERFSLILESASTNQTSMYLCASSLGKRGGTGELFFGEGSRLTVL.

V and J are TRBV19 and TRBJ2-7; D not certain. CDR3 length: 15 residues. Deletions cut 0 bases from V and 3 bases from J, with 12 bases between. Germline lookup yields CDR1 LNHDA and CDR2 SQIVND (reference sequence). For the CDR3, the DNA is TGTGCCAGTAGTATAGAGGCAGGCATCGGCTACGAGCAGTACTTC. This sequence encodes CASSIEAGIGYEQYF.

This chain joins TRBV7-2 and TRBJ2-7; weak D call: TRBD2 (5 bases). The ends were cut back, 6 bases at V and 6 bases at J, with 12 bases in the middle. CDR3 length equals 12 residues. CDR1 SGHTA and CDR2 FQGNSA come from the germline V gene. CDR3 nucleotides: TGTGCCAGCAGTCTTACTAGATTCGAGCAGTACTTC. This encodes CASSLTRFEQYF. The full variable domain, its missing parts supplied by reference TRBV7-2 and TRBJ2-7, is GAGVSQSPSNKVTEKGKDVELRCDPISGHTALYWYRQSLGQGLEFLIYFQGNSAPDKSGLPSDRFSAERTGGSVSTLTIQRTQQEDSAVYLCASSLTRFEQYFGPGTRLTVT.